This record concerns one T cell receptor (beta chain) sequence. The target antigen is unknown. This CDR3 is 13 amino acids long. Germline lookup yields CDR1 KGHDR and CDR2 SFDVKD. These data come from a study of CXCR3-negative and CXCR3-positive naive CD8 T cells. Through 5' RACE with UMI labels, the TRB cDNA libraries were prepared. Reanalyzing the 5' RACE reads, TCRdb keeps one entry per CDR3 protein, without DNA. The listing records about 98,000 distinct CDR3 sequences. Study-level findings and limits: TRB CDR3s of CXCR3-positive naive cells were more hydrophobic than those of CXCR3-negative naive cells. Naive cells, whether CXCR3-negative or CXCR3-positive, had similar TRBV-TRBJ usage, while memory cells differed.

The sequenced sample consisted of naive CXCR3+ CD8+ T cells from blood. Stated subset: CD45RO-CCR7+CD27+CD95- naive CD8+ T cells expressing CXCR3 (TNR3+). The chain recombines TRBV24-1 with TRBJ2-1. This clonotype was sampled from a human donor in good health. Some clones in this sample may be carry-over from other donors' samples. The CDR3 protein is CATCETNSNEQFF.